Shown below are 24 T cell receptor beta chains from a single sample sequenced in a study of read filtering for tumor transcriptome and immune sequencing. The library was built from 400 ng RNA with molecular barcoded adaptors for alpha/delta and beta/gamma chains. TCRdb itself ran the reads through MiXCR, one entry per CDR3 protein. The data contain roughly 82,000 distinct CDR3 sequences, over 9% of them singletons. Input material: a population of CD138-negative cells sorted from bone marrow. These receptors all come from a donor at least 40 years old with multiple myeloma.

This clonotype was counted ten times or more. The chain combines TRBV2 with TRBJ2-5; D might be TRBD1 (6 bases). Germline CDR1 reads SNHLY; CDR2 reads FYNNEI. The CDR3 runs to 13 residues. The ends were cut back, 4 bases at V and 2 bases at J, with 8 bases in the middle. The CDR3 spells CASSGQAQETQYF. CDR3 in DNA: TGTGCCAGCAGTGGACAGGCGCAAGAGACCCAGTACTTC.

This clonotype has a count of ten or more. V gene TRBV7-2 combines with J gene TRBJ2-7; D ambiguous. V shed 2 bases and J shed 5 bases, with 10 bases lying between them. The germline gives CDR1 SGHTA, CDR2 FQGNSA. This CDR3 region has 13 residues. DNA for the CDR3: TGTGCCAGCAGCTTAATTGTTGGGGACGAGCAGTACTTC. Translated: CASSLIVGDEQYF.

Ten or more counts support this clonotype. V is TRBV5-6 and J is TRBJ2-5; 8 bases align to TRBD1. Germline V lookup: CDR1 SGHDT, CDR2 YYEEEE. Unmatched junction bases numbered 6, after V lost 2 bases and J lost 3 bases. The CDR3 has 15 amino acids. The CDR3 DNA sequence: TGTGCCAGCAGCTTCCTCAGGGGGCGCGAAGAGACCCAGTACTTC. Translated: CASSFLRGREETQYF. Combining the CDR3 with reference TRBV5-6 and TRBJ2-5 gives the whole variable domain DAGVTQSPTHLIKTRGQQVTLRCSPKSGHDTVSWYQQALGQGPQFIFQYYEEEERQRGNFPDRFSGHQFPNYSSELNVNALLLGDSALYLCASSFLRGREETQYFGPGTRLLVL.

This clonotype was recorded many times. The gene calls are TRBV5-1 and TRBJ1-1; D is unresolved. Germline V gene data show CDR1 as SGHRS and CDR2 as YFSETQ. The germline V and J ends were trimmed by 0 bases and 2 bases, with 11 bases remaining between them. The CDR3 loop spans 15 amino acids. The CDR3 loop reads CASSLGHYVNTEAFF. CDR3 nucleotides: TGCGCCAGCAGCTTGGGTCATTACGTTAACACTGAAGCTTTCTTT.

This clonotype was observed many times. J is TRBJ2-1 and V is TRBV3-1; TRBD2 is a possible D gene (5 bases). The CDR3 extends over 12 amino acids. Trimming left V 1 base short and J 7 bases short, with 5 bases between. CDR1 and CDR2 (germline): LGHDT, YNNKEL (reference sequence). The CDR3 DNA follows: TGTGCCAGCAGCCAAGCGGGGAATGAGCAGTTCTTC. This sequence encodes CASSQAGNEQFF.

This clonotype was detected many times. CDR3 sequence: CASSNSGRGTIYF. The DNA for the CDR3 is TGTGCCAGCAGCAATTCCGGCCGGGGCACCATATATTTT. The V gene is TRBV3-1, the J gene TRBJ1-3; no firm D call. V was trimmed by 5 bases and J by 9 bases, leaving 14 bases between them. Germline loops: CDR1 LGHDT, CDR2 YNNKEL (reference sequence). The CDR3 loop spans 13 amino acids. The full variable domain, its missing parts supplied by reference TRBV3-1 and TRBJ1-3, is DTAVSQTPKYLVTQMGNDKSIKCEQNLGHDTMYWYKQDSKKFLKIMFSYNNKELIINETVPNRFSPKSPDKAHLNLHINSLELGDSAVYFCASSNSGRGTIYFGEGSWLTVV.

Notes on this clonotype: A far larger clone is one base from this, pointing to a likely read error. In this CDR3 the conserved last residue, phenylalanine or tryptophan, is missing, so a read error is likely. The chain combines TRBV6-2 or TRBV6-3 with TRBJ1-5, with 8 bases identical to TRBD1. With 8 bases clipped from V and 2 bases from J, the junction kept 11 bases outside the gene matches. This CDR3 is 16 amino acids long. Germline lookup yields CDR1 MNHEY and CDR2 SVGEGT. The CDR3 DNA reads TGTGCCAGCGGGGTTGCTTCGACAGGGGGCAATCAGCCCCAGCATTTA. Its protein product is CASGVASTGGNQPQHL.

This clonotype occurred many times. This CDR3 is CASSEVQGAVSPLHF. The CDR3 nucleotides read TGTGCCAGCAGTGAAGTACAGGGGGCTGTTTCACCCCTCCACTTT. This chain joins TRBV2 and TRBJ1-6, with 9 bases that match TRBD1. Trimming at V came to 1 base and at J to 9 bases, leaving 4 bases not matched to a gene. Germline-derived CDR1 and CDR2 are SNHLY and FYNNEI. The CDR3 is made up of 15 amino acids.

Details on this clonotype: The CDR3 ends on some other residue instead of the conserved phenylalanine or tryptophan, so this is likely a read error. The J gene is TRBJ1-5, the V gene TRBV28, with a weak D call TRBD1 (5 bases). CDR1 and CDR2 (germline): MDHEN, SYDVKM. This CDR3 contains 15 residues. V was shortened by 6 bases and J by 4 bases, with 16 bases between the two germline ends. In DNA, the CDR3 is TGTGCCAGCAGATGGGGGAGGGTGAGTAATCAGCCCCAGCATTGT. This translates into CASRWGRVSNQPQHC.

About this clonotype: A much bigger clone sits one base away, suggesting this may be a read error. The rearrangement uses TRBV19 and TRBJ2-2; 7 bases agree with TRBD1. Germline CDR1 reads LNHDA; CDR2 reads SQIVND (reference sequence). The CDR3 length is 13 residues. DNA of the CDR3: TGTGCCAGTACGAGGGGGCTAATCGGGGAGCTGCTTTTT. Its protein is CASTRGLIGELLF.

CDR3 region: CARAQGADGEAFF. In nucleotides, the CDR3 is TGTGCCCGAGCCCAGGGGGCGGATGGTGAAGCTTTCTTT. The rearrangement joins TRBV30 to TRBJ1-1; 8 bases are shared with TRBD1. Germline trimming cut 8 bases from V and 7 bases from J; bases unmatched to any gene: 12. This CDR3 is built from 13 residues. The germline CDR1 and CDR2 sequences are GTSNPN and SVGIG (reference sequence).

This clonotype came up once. This may be a read error, as it is one base from a much larger clone. The chain combines TRBV6-1 with TRBJ1-1; D is ambiguous. This CDR3 has 13 residues. CDR1 is MNHNS, CDR2 SASEGT, per germline. The CDR3 protein is CASTQGLNTEALF. CDR3 coding DNA: TGTGCCAGCACACAAGGATTGAACACTGAAGCTCTCTTT.

This clonotype has just a few counts. The CDR3 region has the DNA TGTGCCATCAGTGGAGGCGGGATCTACAATGAGCAGTTCTTC. Translating it yields CAISGGGIYNEQFF. This chain joins TRBV10-3 and TRBJ2-1, with a tentative D call TRBD2 (6 bases). This CDR3 contains 14 residues. CDR1 ENHRY and CDR2 SYGVKD come from the germline V gene. V lost 4 bases and J 3 bases, leaving 10 bases between the germline ends.

Many counts were recorded for this clonotype. The gene calls are TRBV3-1 and TRBJ2-5, with TRBD1 matching 7 bases. Germline assignment: CDR1 LGHDT and CDR2 YNNKEL (reference sequence). The CDR3 runs 16 residues. The trim removed 5 bases at V and 3 bases at J, leaving 12 bases unmatched. In DNA, the CDR3 is TGTGCCAGCAGCAACCGCGCCGGGACAGTAAAAGAGACCCAGTACTTC. It codes for CASSNRAGTVKETQYF.

This clonotype was seen repeatedly, ten times or more. The J gene is TRBJ1-5, the V gene TRBV28; no firm D call. The CDR3 has 15 amino acids. Looked up from germline, CDR1 is MDHEN and CDR2 is SYDVKM. V shed 3 bases and J shed 0 bases, with 9 bases lying between them. The CDR3: CASSFGRYSNQPQHF. CDR3 DNA sequence: TGTGCCAGCAGTTTTGGGCGGTATAGCAATCAGCCCCAGCATTTT.

This clonotype was detected ten times or more. The rearrangement joins TRBV7-3 to TRBJ2-1, with 8 bases matching TRBD2. CDR1 and CDR2 from the germline V gene are SGHTA and FQGTGA. There are 16 residues in the CDR3. V dropped 4 bases and J dropped 2; count of bases not matched to a gene: 7. The CDR3 sequence: CASSSFGTSTYNEQFF. CDR3 DNA: TGTGCCAGCAGCTCCTTCGGGACTAGTACCTACAATGAGCAGTTCTTC.

Worth noting for this clonotype: A much larger clone sits a single nucleotide away, making a read error possible. The chain employs TRBV5-5 and TRBJ2-1; 11 positions match TRBD2. The germline V gene has CDR1 SGHKS and CDR2 YYEKEE (reference sequence). This CDR3 comprises 15 residues. Unmatched junction bases numbered 4, after V lost 2 bases and J lost 6 bases. CDR3 nucleotides: TGTGCCAGCAGCTTCAGACTAGCGGGATGCAATGAGCAGTTCTTC. Protein product: CASSFRLAGCNEQFF. Variable domain in full (rest from reference TRBV5-5 and TRBJ2-1): DAGVTQSPTHLIKTRGQQVTLRCSPISGHKSVSWYQQVLGQGPQFIFQYYEKEERGRGNFPDRFSARQFPNYSSELNVNALLLGDSALYLCASSFRLAGCNEQFFGPGTRLTVL.

About this clonotype itself: This likely comes from a read error, as the CDR3 has no conserved phenylalanine or tryptophan at its end. This chain connects TRBV4-1 to TRBJ2-1, with 9 bases identical to TRBD2. CDR3 length equals 15 residues. Germline assignment: CDR1 MGHRA and CDR2 YSYEKL. The CDR3 reads CASGQEMLAGYEQFL. DNA for the CDR3: TGCGCCAGCGGCCAAGAGATGCTAGCGGGATATGAGCAGTTCTTG.

Turning to this clonotype: This may stem from a read error, because a much larger clone lies one nucleotide away. For the CDR3, the DNA is TGCAGTGCTAGAGTTACAGGGGAGGAGACCCAGTGCTTC. Translated, it gives CSARVTGEETQCF. This sequence joins TRBV20-1 and TRBJ2-5; D might be TRBD1 (7 bases). Germline V gene sequence: CDR1 DFQATT, CDR2 SNEGSKA (reference sequence). The CDR3 runs 13 residues.

The sample holds many counts of this clonotype. CDR3 protein: CSARTHTEAFF. The DNA for the CDR3 is TGCAGTGCTAGGACACACACTGAAGCTTTCTTT. The chain uses TRBV20-1 and TRBJ1-1; D not resolved. The V and J ends lost 3 bases and 3 bases respectively, with 5 bases between them. CDR1 and CDR2 from the germline V gene are DFQATT and SNEGSKA (reference sequence). This CDR3 comprises 11 residues.

This clonotype showed up many times. This chain links TRBV20-1 with TRBJ2-1, with 7 nucleotides matching TRBD2. Trimming at V came to 2 bases and at J to 1 base, leaving 11 bases not matched to a gene. This CDR3 is built from 17 residues. Per germline, CDR1 DFQATT and CDR2 SNEGSKA (reference sequence). CDR3: CSARSGEGQYSYNEQFF. In nucleotides, the CDR3 is TGCAGTGCTAGATCCGGGGAGGGCCAGTATTCCTACAATGAGCAGTTCTTC.

This clonotype was observed a handful of times. This sequence may be a read error, since a much larger clone differs from it by one base. Given the absence of the conserved phenylalanine or tryptophan at the CDR3 end, a read error is likely. J is TRBJ1-1 and V is TRBV29-1; D unresolved. The CDR3 contains 11 residues. Per the germline V gene, CDR1 is SQVTM and CDR2 is ANQGSEA. The germline V and J ends were trimmed by 5 bases and 4 bases, with 8 bases remaining between them. The CDR3 spells CSVLPVTEAFS. CDR3 sequence (DNA): TGCAGCGTTCTACCAGTCACTGAAGCTTTCTCT.

The chain uses TRBV28 and TRBJ1-2; 9 nucleotides match TRBD1. In germline, CDR1 is MDHEN, CDR2 SYDVKM. The CDR3 is 15 residues long. V shed 4 bases and J 2 bases; nucleotides not matched to a gene: 5. The CDR3 sequence: CASSSTGQGNYGYTF. The CDR3, as DNA: TGTGCCAGCAGTTCGACCGGACAGGGGAACTATGGCTACACCTTC.

This chain uses TRBV19 with TRBJ2-3; D is uncertain. CDR1 is LNHDA, CDR2 SQIVND, per germline (reference sequence). Trimming took 5 bases from V and 1 from J, leaving 7 bases between them. The CDR3 is 13 residues long. The CDR3 region has the DNA TGTGCCAGTAGTCCTAGGCGCACAGATACGCAGTATTTT. Its translation: CASSPRRTDTQYF.